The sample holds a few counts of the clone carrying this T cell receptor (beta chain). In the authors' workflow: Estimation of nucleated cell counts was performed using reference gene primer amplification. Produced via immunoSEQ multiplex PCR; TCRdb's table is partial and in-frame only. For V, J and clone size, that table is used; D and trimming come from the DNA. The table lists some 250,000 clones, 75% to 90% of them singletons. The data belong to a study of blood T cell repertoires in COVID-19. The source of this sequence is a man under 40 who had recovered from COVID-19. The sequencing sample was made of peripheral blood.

The CDR3 DNA sequence: TGTGCCAGCAGTACCTACAGGGTTAGGGACTATGGCTACACCTTC. Its protein product is CASSTYRVRDYGYTF. The chain has TRBV6-2 or TRBV6-3 and TRBJ1-2; possibly TRBD1 for D (6 bases). V lost 5 bases, J lost 3 bases, and 16 bases lay in between. The germline V gene has CDR1 MNHEY and CDR2 SVGEGT. The length of the CDR3 is 15 residues.